The clone carrying this T cell receptor (beta chain) was seen a few times. The antigen remains unidentified. The data derive from a study of response to subunit inactivated influenza vaccine. Germline-derived CDR1 and CDR2 are MNHEY and SVGAGI. Trimming stripped 2 bases from V and 9 bases from J, with 14 bases between. CDR3 length: 13 amino acids. TCRdb redid the calling of the RT-PCR reads with MiXCR, one entry per CDR3 protein. The table includes around 190,000 distinct CDR3 sequences, about 9.3% detected once. The study, taken as a whole, reports: Each seasonal influenza vaccination, the authors suggested, recruits few new T cells.

The specimen was non-naive T cells sorted from PBMCs, collected on the day of vaccination. The receptor was derived from a man aged 50-60 years who received an inactivated influenza vaccine. The genes are TRBV6-5 and TRBJ2-7, with D perhaps matching TRBD1 or TRBD2 (5 bases each). DNA for the CDR3: TGTGCCAGCAGTTACACATTGTCTGGGGGGCAGTACTTC. Its protein is CASSYTLSGGQYF.